The source of this TCR beta chain is a study of radiation and T cells in renal cell carcinoma. Repertoires were generated with immunoSEQ multiplex PCR, while TCRdb's copy carries only in-frame clones and drops some. The data hold about 130,000 clones, with roughly 80% observed a single time. Time point: baseline pretreatment blood. The treatment denotes: 15 Gy SBRT to primary tumor, nephrectomy 4 weeks later. The CDR3 sequence is 15 residues long. Germline V gives CDR1 SGHTA, CDR2 FQGNSA. V was trimmed by 4 bases and J by 6 bases, leaving 18 bases between them. The gene calls are TRBV7-2 and TRBJ1-2; tentative D call: TRBD1 (5 bases). The input for sequencing was blood, taken from a patient whose treatment included radiotherapy and nephrectomy. The clonotype originates from a woman aged 60-75 years with renal cell carcinoma. CDR3 protein: CASSWGGKGLNGYTF. In DNA form, the CDR3 reads TGTGCCAGCAGCTGGGGAGGAAAGGGGCTGAATGGCTACACCTTC.